This T cell receptor (beta chain) was captured by sequencing in a study of Ad26.COV2.S vaccination and SARS-CoV-2 variants. For the study at large: The study gave Ad26.COV2.S intramuscularly, once or twice 56 days apart. Findings and caveats of the study: Recipients of either vaccine or placebo displayed similar breadth of non-spike TCRs. Quantification of TCR breadth and depth may have yielded underestimates of total T cell responses. Substantial breadth was reported for post-vaccination spike-specific CD8+ and CD4+ T cells.

Deletions cut 5 bases from V and 4 bases from J, with 14 bases between. The CDR3 has 15 amino acids. Germline V gives CDR1 SEHNR, CDR2 FQNEAQ (reference sequence). The table lists this clone with a few counts. Its target is unknown. Generated by immunoSEQ multiplex PCR, the TCRdb table keeps only in-frame clones and is missing some. This sample has about 480,000 clones; approximately 88% occur once, and the top ten carry over 10%. As to treatment: roughly 18 received Ad26.COV2.S at low or high dose, single or two shots; a few received placebo; per-sample allocation not given. Samples came from day 63 after the first vaccine or placebo injection.

Here the sequenced sample was peripheral blood, taken in a trial of Ad26.COV2.S vaccine versus placebo. The receptor comes from a person aged 18-60 years who received the Ad26.COV2.S COVID-19 vaccine or a placebo. The chain employs TRBV7-9 and TRBJ2-2, with D possibly TRBD2 on 5 matching bases. CDR3 region: CASSPTGSVTGELFF. Written as DNA, the CDR3 is TGTGCCAGCAGCCCAACGGGGTCGGTCACCGGGGAGCTGTTTTTT.